The 21 T cell receptor beta chains presented below share a single source sample, sequenced in a study of a mutant IDH1 vaccine in newly diagnosed glioma. Stated time point: baseline, week 1 (first vaccination visit). The treatment: pre-vaccination baseline after standard-of-care therapy. The table came from immunoSEQ multiplex PCR; TCRdb's copy has only in-frame clones and leaves some out. The table records about 92,000 clones, approximately 83% of them present only once. Sequenced here: PBMCs, sampled from a glioma patient treated with radiotherapy, temozolomide or both. The source of these receptors is a woman in her forties or fifties with glioma.

This chain uses TRBV7-8 with TRBJ2-5; D is unresolved. This CDR3 spans 13 amino acids. V lost 3 bases and J lost 5, with 10 bases in between. CDR1 is SGHVS, CDR2 FQNEAQ, per germline. CDR3 DNA: TGTGCCAGCAGCTTTACCCGGCCCGAGACCCAGTACTTC. It codes for CASSFTRPETQYF.

The chain joins TRBV7-2 to TRBJ2-7; 12 bases line up with TRBD2. Germline-derived CDR1 and CDR2 are SGHTA and FQGNSA. CDR3 length: 15 amino acids. The ends lost 5 bases at V and 3 bases at J; junction bases unmatched: 5. DNA of the CDR3: TGTGCCAGCAGCCCCCTAGCGGGGGGGAACTACGAGCAGTACTTC. Its translation: CASSPLAGGNYEQYF.

This clone showed up just a few times. J is TRBJ1-6 and V is TRBV25-1, with D possibly being TRBD1 (5 bases). Germline assignment: CDR1 MGHDK and CDR2 SYGVNS. The CDR3 sequence is 15 residues long. V lost 3 bases and J 5 bases, leaving 11 bases between the germline ends. The CDR3 sequence: CASSDGDRNNSPLHF. The CDR3 DNA sequence: TGTGCCAGCAGTGACGGCGACAGAAATAATTCACCCCTCCACTTT.

The chain uses TRBV15 and TRBJ1-2; the match to TRBD1 covers 7 bases. V lost 4 bases, J lost 2 bases, and 7 bases stayed unmatched. Germline CDR1 is LNHNV and CDR2 is YYDKDF (reference sequence). There are 15 residues in the CDR3. The CDR3 protein is CATSKRTGVNYGYTF. DNA for the CDR3: TGTGCCACCAGCAAACGGACAGGTGTCAACTATGGCTACACCTTC.

The chain is built from TRBV27 and TRBJ2-2; D is ambiguous. V was clipped by 8 bases and J by 9 bases, with 10 bases between them. Germline CDR1 is MNHEY and CDR2 is SMNVEV (reference sequence). This CDR3 comprises 11 residues. DNA of the CDR3: TGTGCCAGCCTTGGACGAAGGGAGCTGTTTTTT. Amino acid sequence: CASLGRRELFF.

V is TRBV30 and J is TRBJ1-4; weak D call: TRBD1 (5 bases). The V end lost 5 bases, the J end lost 7 bases, and 23 bases lay between the germline ends. The CDR3 is 16 residues long. Per the germline V gene, CDR1 is GTSNPN and CDR2 is SVGIG (reference sequence). CDR3 DNA sequence: TGTGCCTGGCAACGTTCCCTGGGCAGGGCAGTTGAAAAACTGTTTTTT. It translates to CAWQRSLGRAVEKLFF. Drawing the rest from reference TRBV30 and TRBJ1-4, the complete variable domain is SQTIHQWPATLVQPVGSPLSLECTVEGTSNPNLYWYRQAAGRGLQLLFYSVGIGQISSEVPQNLSASRPQDRQFILSSKKLLLSDSGFYLCAWQRSLGRAVEKLFFGSGTQLSVL.

V usage is TRBV11-2 and J usage is TRBJ2-1; 12 nucleotides line up with TRBD2. Germline V gene lookup returns CDR1 SGHAT and CDR2 FQNNGV. The CDR3 consists of 17 residues. V lost 7 bases and J lost 9; bases outside the gene matches: 16. CDR3 DNA: TGTGCCAGCACCCCTTATGAGACTAGCGGGGGAGTAGGTGAGCAGTTCTTC. It specifies CASTPYETSGGVGEQFF.

The chain has TRBV10-1 and TRBJ2-1; maybe TRBD2 (7 bases). Trimming stripped 0 bases from V and 6 bases from J, with 15 bases between. Germline CDR1 is WNHNN and CDR2 is SYGVQD (reference sequence). The CDR3 is made up of 16 amino acids. The CDR3 loop reads CASSESKQGGVNEQFF. The DNA for the CDR3 is TGCGCCAGCAGTGAGTCGAAACAGGGAGGGGTCAATGAGCAGTTCTTC.

The V call is TRBV28, the J call TRBJ1-2; D gene ambiguous. The CDR3 extends over 13 amino acids. V lost 4 bases to trimming and J lost 2 bases, with 8 bases between them. The V gene's germline CDR1 is MDHEN and CDR2 SYDVKM. This chain's CDR3 is CASSSPVNYGYTF. As DNA, the CDR3 is TGTGCCAGCAGTTCCCCGGTGAACTATGGCTACACCTTC.

This clone has just one count. The chain links TRBV5-5 to TRBJ1-5, with unresolved D. The length of the CDR3 is 17 residues. The V end was cut by 4 bases, the J end by 1 base, with 18 bases between. Germline lookup yields CDR1 SGHKS and CDR2 YYEKEE (reference sequence). The CDR3 coding sequence is TGTGCCAGCAGCCCCAGAGGAACAGATGGAAGCAATCAGCCCCAGCATTTT. Its protein product is CASSPRGTDGSNQPQHF.

The chain employs TRBV7-9 and TRBJ2-5; D is unresolved. CDR1 is SEHNR, CDR2 FQNEAQ, per germline (reference sequence). The CDR3 runs 15 residues. Trimming removed 7 bases at V and 2 bases at J, with 17 bases between. CDR3 protein: CASNTFAVGQETQYF. The CDR3 nucleotides read TGTGCCAGCAACACGTTTGCCGTTGGGCAAGAGACCCAGTACTTC.

This chain uses TRBV4-1 with TRBJ1-2, with a weak D call TRBD1 (5 bases). Trimming pared 4 bases from V and 8 bases from J, leaving 23 bases between. The length of the CDR3 is 16 residues. Germline V gene lookup returns CDR1 MGHRA and CDR2 YSYEKL. For the CDR3, the DNA is TGCGCCAGCAGCCCACCTGAGGGACCGCCAGGGTGGGGCTACACCTTC. Its translation: CASSPPEGPPGWGYTF.

The chain employs TRBV14 and TRBJ1-2, with a possible D match to TRBD1 (5 bases). Per the germline V gene, CDR1 is SGHDN and CDR2 is FVKESK. CDR3 length: 15 amino acids. Trimming removed 1 base at V and 4 bases at J, with 13 bases between. The CDR3 loop is CASSQVPGQGYGYTF. The CDR3 nucleotides read TGTGCCAGCAGCCAAGTACCGGGGCAAGGCTATGGCTACACCTTC.

The chain joins TRBV4-1 to TRBJ2-5; either TRBD1 or TRBD2 may supply D (6 bases each). CDR1 and CDR2 from the germline V gene are MGHRA and YSYEKL. V was shortened by 0 bases and J by 4 bases, with 15 bases between the two germline ends. The CDR3 loop spans 16 amino acids. CDR3 DNA: TGCGCCAGCAGCCAAGATATAGGAGAGGGGGGAGAGACCCAGTACTTC. It yields the protein CASSQDIGEGGETQYF.

This clone was detected once. The chain couples TRBV28 to TRBJ2-7; D may correspond to TRBD1 or TRBD2 (6 bases each). Germline V gene sequence: CDR1 MDHEN, CDR2 SYDVKM. This CDR3 is built from 14 residues. V was trimmed by 8 bases and J by 2 bases, leaving 16 bases between them. The CDR3 here is CASRWLGGTYEQYF. The CDR3 DNA follows: TGTGCCAGCCGCTGGTTAGGGGGGACCTACGAGCAGTACTTC.

This clone showed up just once. This sequence joins TRBV6-5 and TRBJ1-3; D remains unclear. This CDR3 region has 15 residues. With 0 bases removed from V and 0 bases from J, the gap between germline ends came to 6 bases. Germline CDR1 and CDR2: MNHEY and SVGAGI. CDR3: CASSYSPGSGNTIYF. The CDR3 DNA is TGTGCCAGCAGTTACTCCCCAGGCTCTGGAAACACCATATATTTT.

The chain is built from TRBV5-1 and TRBJ2-7, with a weak D call TRBD2 (5 bases). Germline CDR1 reads SGHRS; CDR2 reads YFSETQ. The CDR3 has 12 amino acids. V was pared by 4 bases and J by 6 bases, with 11 bases between. Here the CDR3 reads CASSRDTSEQYF. For the CDR3, the DNA is TGCGCCAGCAGCCGTGATACTAGCGAGCAGTACTTC.

The chain uses TRBV27 and TRBJ2-7, with TRBD2 matching 7 bases. The J segment lost 5 bases and the V segment lost 9 bases, leaving 19 bases of the junction unmatched. The germline gives CDR1 MNHEY, CDR2 SMNVEV (reference sequence). The CDR3 extends over 16 amino acids. The CDR3 spells CASRIGGNSFGDEQYF. As DNA, the CDR3 is TGTGCCAGTCGAATCGGGGGGAATTCCTTTGGGGACGAGCAGTACTTC.

This chain uses TRBV5-6 with TRBJ2-7; D ambiguous. Germline CDR1 and CDR2: SGHDT and YYEEEE. The CDR3 totals 11 residues. Trimming took 0 bases from V and 3 from J, leaving 1 base between them. The CDR3 DNA is TGTGCCAGCAGCTTGGGCTACGAGCAGTACTTC. Translated: CASSLGYEQYF.

The chain combines TRBV27 with TRBJ1-6; no clear D gene. Between the trimmed V and J ends, which lost 6 bases and 6 bases, there was a span of 15 bases. The CDR3 is made up of 15 amino acids. In germline, CDR1 is MNHEY, CDR2 SMNVEV (reference sequence). Written as DNA, the CDR3 is TGTGCCAGCAGCTCCCCGCTCCCTTCTAATTCACCCCTCCACTTT. Its translation: CASSSPLPSNSPLHF.

This clone occurred once. The chain combines TRBV4-1 with TRBJ2-3; 15 nucleotides agree with TRBD2. This CDR3 has 17 amino acids. Trimming cost V 2 bases and J 6 bases; bases outside gene matches: 6. Germline V gene sequence: CDR1 MGHRA, CDR2 YSYEKL. The CDR3 loop is CASSQQGLAGGPDTQYF. CDR3 bases: TGCGCCAGCAGCCAACAGGGACTAGCGGGGGGCCCTGATACGCAGTATTTT.